This TCR beta chain was sequenced during a study of T-cell memory formation after mild COVID-19. Overall study context: For the most part, TCR clusters were specific to one donor.

Study conclusions and caveats: Confirmation of SARS-CoV-2 specificity was lacking for second-wave clones peaking day 37. From day 15 to 85, contracting clones were balanced between CD4 and CD8, whereas later expanders leaned toward CD4+.

The 5'RACE method, run with constant-segment primers, produced TCR alpha and TCR beta cDNA libraries (carrying sample barcodes and UMIs). Each CDR3 protein is one row after TCRdb ran MiXCR on the 5' RACE reads. Of about 55,000 distinct CDR3 sequences detected, 9% to 9.5% appear once; the ten largest clones hold 0.9% to 1.5%. Trimming stripped 5 bases from V and 5 bases from J, with 9 bases between. The CDR3 runs 12 residues. Germline-derived CDR1 and CDR2 are SEHNR and FQNEAQ (reference sequence). The sample holds many counts of this clonotype. The antigen is not known. The V and J genes are TRBV7-9 and TRBJ2-5; no clear D. The origin of this receptor is a young man who had mild COVID-19 (a few samples of this study predate the infection). Cell type and time point are not known. Material for sequencing was PBMCs or a T cell subset sorted from them (not recorded which). The CDR3 here is CASSRLTETQYF. Here the CDR3 DNA reads TGTGCCAGCAGCCGACTCACTGAGACCCAGTACTTC.